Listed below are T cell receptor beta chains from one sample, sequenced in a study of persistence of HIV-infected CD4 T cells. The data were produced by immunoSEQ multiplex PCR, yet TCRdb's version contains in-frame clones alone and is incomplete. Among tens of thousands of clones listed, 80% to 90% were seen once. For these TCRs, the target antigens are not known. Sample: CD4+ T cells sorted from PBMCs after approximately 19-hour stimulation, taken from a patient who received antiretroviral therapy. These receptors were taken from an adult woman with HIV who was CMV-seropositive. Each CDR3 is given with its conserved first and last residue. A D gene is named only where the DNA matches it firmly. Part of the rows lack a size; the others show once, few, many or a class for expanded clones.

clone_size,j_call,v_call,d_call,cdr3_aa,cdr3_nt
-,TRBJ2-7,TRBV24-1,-,CATSDSPGVEQYF,TGTGCCACCAGTGATTCACCCGGGGTCGAGCAGTACTTC
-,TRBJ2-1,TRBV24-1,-,CATSVPGPPTNEQFF,TGTGCCACCAGTGTCCCGGGACCCCCTACGAATGAGCAGTTCTTC
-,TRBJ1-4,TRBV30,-,CAWTTRINEKLFF,TGTGCCTGGACCACCAGAATTAATGAAAAACTGTTTTTT
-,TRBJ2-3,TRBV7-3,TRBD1,CASSLQGQGTDTQYF,TGTGCCAGCAGCTTACAGGGACAGGGAACAGATACGCAGTATTTT
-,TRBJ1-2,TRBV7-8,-,CASSQQGDGYTF,TGTGCCAGCAGCCAACAGGGTGATGGCTACACCTTC
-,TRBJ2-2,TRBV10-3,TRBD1,CAITEDRTGELFF,TGTGCCATCACTGAGGACAGGACCGGGGAGCTGTTTTTT
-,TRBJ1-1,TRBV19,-,CASSNGSPGNTEAFF,TGTGCCAGTAGTAATGGGTCCCCAGGGAACACTGAAGCTTTCTTT
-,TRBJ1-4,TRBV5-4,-,CASSVQGTTNEKLFF,TGTGCCAGCAGCGTACAGGGAACAACTAATGAAAAACTGTTTTTT
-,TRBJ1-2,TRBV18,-,CASSPEDGINYGYIF,TGTGCCAGCTCACCGGAGGACGGCATTAACTATGGCTACATCTTC
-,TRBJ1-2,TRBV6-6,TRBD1,CASSSDRGGDGYTF,TGTGCCAGCAGCTCAGACAGGGGAGGAGATGGCTACACCTTC
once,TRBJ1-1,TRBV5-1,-,CASSSTGKNTEAFF,TGCGCCAGCAGCTCAACAGGGAAAAACACTGAAGCTTTCTTT
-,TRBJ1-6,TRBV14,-,CASSQEVFSSPLHF,TGTGCCAGCAGCCAAGAAGTATTCAGCTCACCCCTCCACTTT
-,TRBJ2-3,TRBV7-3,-,CASSSATGGGTDTQYF,TGTGCCAGCAGCTCGGCTACAGGGGGAGGGACAGATACGCAGTATTTT
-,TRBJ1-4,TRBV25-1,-,CASSDPGGFNEKLFF,TGTGCCAGCAGTGATCCCGGGGGATTTAATGAAAAACTGTTTTTT
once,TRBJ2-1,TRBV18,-,CASSPLQGSSYNEQFF,TGTGCCAGCTCACCCCTCCAGGGAAGCTCCTACAATGAGCAGTTCTTC
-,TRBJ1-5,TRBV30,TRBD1,CAWRRPGQGGNQPQHF,TGTGCCTGGAGACGCCCGGGACAGGGCGGCAATCAGCCCCAGCATTTT
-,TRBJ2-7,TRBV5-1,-,CASSLPASYEQYF,TGCGCCAGCAGCTTGCCAGCCTCCTACGAGCAGTACTTC
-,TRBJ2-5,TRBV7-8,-,CASSLDLGGRGETQYF,TGTGCCAGCAGCTTAGATCTCGGGGGGCGTGGGGAGACCCAGTACTTC
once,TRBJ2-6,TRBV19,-,CASSTGSLGANVLTF,TGTGCCAGTAGTACCGGTTCCCTCGGGGCCAACGTCCTGACTTTC
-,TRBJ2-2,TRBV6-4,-,CASSSSAGELFF,TGTGCCAGCAGTTCTTCCGCCGGGGAGCTGTTTTTT
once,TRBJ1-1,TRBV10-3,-,CAISTGKGQRTEAFF,TGTGCCATCAGTACCGGCAAAGGACAGCGGACTGAAGCTTTCTTT
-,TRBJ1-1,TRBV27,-,CASSLSSHFGGGGLIANTEAFF,TGTGCCAGCAGTTTATCTAGCCACTTTGGGGGCGGCGGACTGATAGCGAACACTGAAGCTTTCTTT
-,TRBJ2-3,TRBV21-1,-,CASSKEGQGDTQYF,TGTGCCAGCAGCAAAGAGGGGCAGGGAGATACGCAGTATTTT
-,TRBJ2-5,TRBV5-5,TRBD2,CASSPDGRGGEETQYF,TGTGCCAGCAGCCCCGATGGGCGGGGGGGAGAAGAGACCCAGTACTTC
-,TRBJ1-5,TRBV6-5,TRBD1,CASTRDSSNQPQHF,TGTGCCAGCACAAGGGACAGCAGCAATCAGCCCCAGCATTTT
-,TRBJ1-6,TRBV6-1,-,CASSEVGLGLGSPLHF,TGTGCCAGCAGTGAAGTTGGGCTGGGCTTGGGATCACCCCTCCACTTT
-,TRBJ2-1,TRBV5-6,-,CASSTYNEQFF,TGTGCCAGCAGCACTTACAATGAGCAGTTCTTC
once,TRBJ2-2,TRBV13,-,CASSPRRTGELFF,TGTGCCAGCAGCCCCAGGCGTACCGGGGAGCTGTTTTTT
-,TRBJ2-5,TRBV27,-,CASRDSPGTQYF,TGTGCCAGCAGGGACAGCCCAGGGACCCAGTACTTC
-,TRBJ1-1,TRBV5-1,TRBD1,CASSLPRDRGQGTEAFF,TGCGCCAGCAGCTTACCCCGGGACAGGGGGCAGGGCACTGAAGCTTTCTTT
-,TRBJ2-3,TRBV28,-,CASSGPGLSTDTQYF,TGTGCCAGCTCGGGGCCGGGCCTTAGCACAGATACGCAGTATTTT
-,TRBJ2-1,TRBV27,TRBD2,CASSNSGGAFNEQFF,TGTGCCAGCAGTAATAGCGGGGGGGCCTTCAATGAGCAGTTCTTC
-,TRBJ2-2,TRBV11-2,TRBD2,CASSLTETTSGTGTGELFF,TGTGCCAGCAGCTTAACAGAAACGACTAGCGGGACTGGCACCGGGGAGCTGTTTTTT
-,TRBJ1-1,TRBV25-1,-,CASTLSTSIGAEAFF,TGTGCCAGCACCCTAAGCACGTCAATAGGGGCTGAAGCTTTCTTT
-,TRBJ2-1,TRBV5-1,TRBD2,CASHPRAGGRGEQFF,TGCGCCAGCCACCCTAGAGCGGGAGGCCGGGGTGAGCAGTTCTTC
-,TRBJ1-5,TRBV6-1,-,CASMVSNQPQHF,TGTGCCAGCATGGTGAGCAATCAGCCCCAGCATTTT
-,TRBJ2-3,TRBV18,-,CASSPGTFRTDTQYF,TGTGCCAGCTCACCTGGGACTTTTCGCACAGATACGCAGTATTTT
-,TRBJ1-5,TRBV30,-,CAWSVRQEYQPQHF,TGTGCCTGGAGTGTCCGACAGGAGTATCAGCCCCAGCATTTT
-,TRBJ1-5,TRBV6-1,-,CASSEAPGNQPQHF,TGTGCCAGCAGTGAGGCCCCTGGCAATCAGCCCCAGCATTTT
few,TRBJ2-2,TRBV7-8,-,CASSLSRTDVGRLNTGELFF,TGTGCCAGCAGCTTATCGCGTACAGACGTCGGCAGACTGAACACCGGGGAGCTGTTTTTT
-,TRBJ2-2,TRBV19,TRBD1,CASWDRTNTGELFF,TGTGCCAGCTGGGACAGGACGAACACCGGGGAGCTGTTTTTT
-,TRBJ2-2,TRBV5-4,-,CASSHQGNTGELFF,TGTGCCAGCAGCCATCAAGGTAACACCGGGGAGCTGTTTTTT
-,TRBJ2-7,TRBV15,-,CATSRERVPIGQYF,TGTGCCACCAGCAGAGAGAGAGTACCGATCGGGCAGTACTTC
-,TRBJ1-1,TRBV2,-,CASSEQVQSEAFF,TGTGCCAGCAGTGAACAGGTTCAATCTGAAGCTTTCTTT
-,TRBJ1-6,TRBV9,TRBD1,CASSVFRTGKGSPLHF,TGTGCCAGCAGCGTTTTTCGGACAGGGAAGGGTTCACCCCTCCACTTT
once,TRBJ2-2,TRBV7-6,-,CASSLEFTGELFF,TGTGCCAGCAGCTTAGAGTTCACCGGGGAGCTGTTTTTT
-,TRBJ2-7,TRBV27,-,CASSRARSYEQYF,TGTGCCAGCAGTCGGGCCAGGTCCTACGAGCAGTACTTC
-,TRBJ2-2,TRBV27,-,CASSLSGRGTTGELFF,TGTGCCAGCAGTTTATCCGGCAGGGGTACCACCGGGGAGCTGTTTTTT
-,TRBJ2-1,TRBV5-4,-,CASSQSPGSQEFF,TGTGCCAGCAGCCAATCACCGGGATCCCAAGAGTTCTTC
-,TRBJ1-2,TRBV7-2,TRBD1,CASRTTGGWGYTF,TGTGCCAGCAGGACGACAGGGGGATGGGGCTACACCTTC
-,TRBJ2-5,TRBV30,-,CAWSYPGGALETQYF,TGTGCCTGGAGTTACCCAGGCGGGGCTCTGGAGACCCAGTACTTC
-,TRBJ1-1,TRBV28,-,CASSSSQGEAFF,TGTGCCAGCAGTTCTAGTCAGGGGGAAGCTTTCTTT